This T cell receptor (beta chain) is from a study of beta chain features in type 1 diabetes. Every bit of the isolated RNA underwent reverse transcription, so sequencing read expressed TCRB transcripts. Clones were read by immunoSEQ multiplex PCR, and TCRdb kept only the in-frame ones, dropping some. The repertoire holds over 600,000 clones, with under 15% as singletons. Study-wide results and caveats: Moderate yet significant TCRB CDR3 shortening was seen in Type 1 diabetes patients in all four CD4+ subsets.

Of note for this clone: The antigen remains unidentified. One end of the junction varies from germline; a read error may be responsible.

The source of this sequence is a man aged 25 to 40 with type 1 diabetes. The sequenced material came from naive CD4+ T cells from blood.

CDR3 sequence: CASSAGPGGLYDYTF. The CDR3 nucleotides are TGTGCCAGCAGCGCCGGTCCAGGGGGCCTCTATGACTACACCTTC. The chain is built from TRBV9 and TRBJ1-2; 8 bases map to TRBD1. Looked up from germline, CDR1 is SGDLS and CDR2 is YYNGEE. This CDR3 is 15 amino acids long.